The 24 T cell receptor beta chains below come from one sample, sequenced in a study of cytomegalovirus exposure and HLA in healthy donors. Generated by immunoSEQ multiplex PCR, the TCRdb table keeps only in-frame clones and is missing some. In the table there are some 54,000 clones, 80% to 95% of which are singletons. The source material was PBMCs. The receptors shown here come from a man aged 18-30 years in good health and CMV-seronegative.

This chain joins TRBV6-4 and TRBJ1-2; possibly TRBD1 for D (5 bases). The germline V and J ends were trimmed by 4 bases and 2 bases, with 8 bases remaining between them. Germline CDR1 reads MRHNA; CDR2 reads SNTAGT. The CDR3 covers 13 residues. CDR3 sequence: CASSVGVNYGYTF. The CDR3 bases are TGTGCCAGCAGTGTAGGGGTAAACTATGGCTACACCTTC.

The chain links TRBV5-4 to TRBJ2-7; 9 bases are shared with TRBD2. The V gene's germline CDR1 is SGHNT and CDR2 YYREEE (reference sequence). V gave up 5 bases and J gave up 2 bases; unmatched junction bases: 11. CDR3 length: 16 residues. CDR3: CASRSDSGSGAYEQYF. The CDR3 nucleotides are TGTGCCAGCAGATCAGATAGCGGGAGCGGCGCCTACGAGCAGTACTTC.

V and J are TRBV7-2 and TRBJ2-1; 11 bases line up with TRBD2. Germline CDR1 SGHTA, CDR2 FQGNSA. The J segment lost 7 bases and the V segment lost 5 bases, leaving 13 bases of the junction unmatched. CDR3 length: 17 residues. The CDR3 coding sequence is TGTGCCAGCAGCCTCTACCGACTAGCGGGAAGAGGGAATGAGCAGTTCTTC. Translated, it gives CASSLYRLAGRGNEQFF.

This clone was recorded a few times. V gene TRBV6-4 combines with J gene TRBJ2-3, with 11 bases fitting TRBD2. In germline, CDR1 is MRHNA, CDR2 SNTAGT. Trimming at V came to 5 bases and at J to 4 bases, leaving 5 bases not matched to a gene. CDR3 length equals 15 residues. The CDR3 sequence is CASSPIAGGPDTQYF. DNA for the CDR3: TGTGCCAGCAGTCCTATAGCGGGAGGGCCAGATACGCAGTATTTT.

The CDR3 here is CASNERVITGELFF. CDR3 nucleotides: TGTGCCAGTAACGAGCGGGTGATCACCGGGGAGCTGTTTTTT. This chain joins TRBV19 and TRBJ2-2; D is perhaps TRBD2 (6 bases). Trimming pared 7 bases from V and 4 bases from J, leaving 13 bases between. CDR1 and CDR2 (germline): LNHDA, SQIVND (reference sequence). The CDR3 covers 14 residues.

The V and J genes are TRBV28 and TRBJ2-1; TRBD2 matches at 10 bases. The CDR3 consists of 16 residues. V was pared by 3 bases and J by 3 bases, with 5 bases of the junction left unmatched. Germline values: CDR1 MDHEN, CDR2 SYDVKM. The CDR3 here is CASSLGAGGLYNEQFF. CDR3 DNA: TGTGCCAGCAGTTTGGGAGCGGGAGGGCTCTACAATGAGCAGTTCTTC.

The table lists this clone with a count of one. The chain combines TRBV6-1 with TRBJ2-7, with D tentatively TRBD2 (6 bases). This CDR3 has 15 residues. Trimming removed 6 bases from V and 0 bases from J, with 15 bases in between. Germline V lookup: CDR1 MNHNS, CDR2 SASEGT. CDR3 in amino acids: CASSESGFYSYEQYF. The CDR3 DNA reads as TGTGCCAGCAGCGAGAGCGGGTTCTACTCCTACGAGCAGTACTTC.

The rearrangement links TRBV2 to TRBJ2-3; D unresolved. The CDR3 runs 11 residues. From germline, CDR1 is SNHLY and CDR2 FYNNEI. The ends were cut back, 5 bases at V and 6 bases at J, with 6 bases in the middle. The CDR3 DNA sequence: TGTGCCAGCAGTTTAGTGGATACGCAGTATTTT. Residues: CASSLVDTQYF.

The V gene is TRBV6-5, the J gene TRBJ1-2; D not certain. V lost 9 bases to trimming and J lost 1 base, with 18 bases between them. The CDR3 covers 15 residues. The germline V gene encodes CDR1 MNHEY and CDR2 SVGAGI. As DNA, the CDR3 is TGTGCCAGTACACCCGTAAGAGGGCGTAACTATGGCTACACCTTC. As protein: CASTPVRGRNYGYTF.

This rearrangement joins TRBV27 to TRBJ2-6; the D gene is possibly TRBD2 (6 bases). V was shortened by 8 bases and J by 2 bases, with 13 bases between the two germline ends. The germline V gene encodes CDR1 MNHEY and CDR2 SMNVEV (reference sequence). This CDR3 spans 15 amino acids. CDR3 amino acids: CASGRDWAGANVLTF. The CDR3 DNA reads TGTGCCAGCGGGCGGGACTGGGCTGGGGCCAACGTCCTGACTTTC.

The chain is built from TRBV7-2 and TRBJ2-7; TRBD2 matches at 13 bases. There are 16 residues in the CDR3. After removal of 3 bases from V and 3 bases from J, the junction contained 5 bases not matched to a gene. Germline-derived CDR1 and CDR2 are SGHTA and FQGNSA. The CDR3 reads CASSFSRTSGGYEQYF. CDR3 coding DNA: TGTGCCAGCAGCTTCTCCCGGACTAGCGGGGGCTACGAGCAGTACTTC.

The chain is built from TRBV7-6 and TRBJ2-2; D is perhaps TRBD1 (5 bases). The CDR3 contains 14 residues. V lost 11 bases, J lost 5 bases, and 18 bases lay in between. Germline loops: CDR1 SGHVS, CDR2 FNYEAQ. CDR3 sequence: CAVHLSQGTGELFF. In DNA form, the CDR3 reads TGTGCCGTACACTTATCCCAGGGAACCGGGGAGCTGTTTTTT.

The chain combines TRBV21-1 with TRBJ1-1; TRBD1, as called in the table, went unchecked against the DNA. TRBV21-1 corresponds to a pseudogene. CDR3 length equals 14 residues. The CDR3: CASSKVTGQTEAFF. As DNA, the CDR3 is TGTGCCAGCAGCAAAGTTACAGGCCAAACTGAAGCTTTCTTT.

This chain joins TRBV6-5 and TRBJ1-2; 11 bases match TRBD1. CDR3 length: 14 amino acids. Germline V gene lookup returns CDR1 MNHEY and CDR2 SVGAGI. The ends lost 5 bases at V and 6 bases at J; junction bases unmatched: 5. The CDR3 DNA reads TGTGCCAGCAGTCGGACAGGGGGCGGTCATGGCTACACCTTC. This gives the protein CASSRTGGGHGYTF.

The chain links TRBV7-9 to TRBJ2-1; maybe TRBD2 (6 bases). The germline CDR1 and CDR2 sequences are SEHNR and FQNEAQ (reference sequence). This CDR3 contains 14 residues. V lost 8 bases and J lost 6, with 17 bases in between. In nucleotides, the CDR3 is TGTGCCAGCCTCCGGCGGGGCGCGGGCAATGAGCAGTTCTTC. The encoded protein is CASLRRGAGNEQFF.

CDR3 nucleotides: TGTGCCAGCAAACCTAGCGGGAGGGCCCAAGAGACCCAGTACTTC. Its protein product is CASKPSGRAQETQYF. The chain joins TRBV28 to TRBJ2-5, with TRBD2 matching 12 bases. Germline V gene data show CDR1 as MDHEN and CDR2 as SYDVKM. The trim removed 7 bases at V and 1 base at J, leaving 4 bases unmatched. This CDR3 comprises 15 residues.

This rearrangement joins TRBV7-8 to TRBJ2-2; 9 nucleotides agree with TRBD2. There are 14 residues in the CDR3. Germline V gene data show CDR1 as SGHVS and CDR2 as FQNEAQ. With V trimmed by 7 bases and J by 6 bases, 6 bases remained unmatched. The CDR3 DNA is TGTGCCAGCAAAGCGGGAGGCCACCCCGGGGAGCTGTTTTTT. Its translation is CASKAGGHPGELFF.

The rearrangement links TRBV2 to TRBJ1-1, with D perhaps TRBD1 (5 bases). This CDR3 is built from 13 residues. Trimming took off 6 bases at V and 10 bases at J, with 18 bases between the two ends. Germline V CDR1 and CDR2: SNHLY, FYNNEI. CDR3 sequence (DNA): TGTGCCAGCAGACCCGACAGCCCAAGTGGAGCTTTCTTT. It encodes CASRPDSPSGAFF. The variable domain in full, with the rest retrieved from reference TRBV2 and TRBJ1-1, is EPEVTQTPSHQVTQMGQEVILRCVPISNHLYFYWYRQILGQKVEFLVSFYNNEISEKSEIFDDQFSVERPDGSNFTLKIRSTKLEDSAMYFCASRPDSPSGAFFGQGTRLTVV.

The CDR3 DNA reads as TGTGCCAGCAGTTACGACAGGGGCCGAGAGACCCAGTACTTC. As protein: CASSYDRGRETQYF. The chain links TRBV6-5 to TRBJ2-5; 8 bases map to TRBD1. This CDR3 region has 14 residues. CDR1 and CDR2 from the germline V gene are MNHEY and SVGAGI. Trimming took 2 bases from V and 4 from J; bases not matched to a gene: 3.

The chain uses TRBV5-1 and TRBJ2-7; D possibly corresponds to TRBD1 (5 bases). V was clipped by 0 bases and J by 0 bases, with 10 bases between them. The CDR3 covers 15 residues. From germline, CDR1 is SGHRS and CDR2 YFSETQ. The CDR3 protein is CASSLGWGPSYEQYF. The CDR3 nucleotides are TGCGCCAGCAGCTTGGGATGGGGCCCCTCCTACGAGCAGTACTTC.

The J gene is TRBJ2-1, the V gene TRBV2; TRBD2 might be the D (6 bases). The CDR3 runs 16 residues. V lost 9 bases to trimming and J lost 5 bases, with 23 bases between them. The V gene's germline CDR1 is SNHLY and CDR2 FYNNEI. The CDR3 sequence: CARERPTGTVNNEQFF. The CDR3 nucleotides are TGTGCCAGAGAAAGACCAACCGGGACTGTTAACAATGAGCAGTTCTTC. Combining the CDR3 with reference TRBV2 and TRBJ2-1 gives the whole variable domain EPEVTQTPSHQVTQMGQEVILRCVPISNHLYFYWYRQILGQKVEFLVSFYNNEISEKSEIFDDQFSVERPDGSNFTLKIRSTKLEDSAMYFCARERPTGTVNNEQFFGPGTRLTVL.

The gene calls are TRBV27 and TRBJ2-2; possible D gene TRBD1, 5 bases. From germline, CDR1 is MNHEY and CDR2 SMNVEV (reference sequence). This CDR3 is built from 13 residues. Trimming removed 2 bases at V and 5 bases at J, with 6 bases between. Here the CDR3 DNA reads TGTGCCAGCAGTTTACAGGGTACCGGGGAGCTGTTTTTT. Amino acid sequence: CASSLQGTGELFF.

V usage is TRBV29-1 and J usage is TRBJ2-2; D is undetermined. V was shortened by 6 bases and J by 4 bases, with 15 bases between the two germline ends. This CDR3 has 14 amino acids. Per germline, CDR1 SQVTM and CDR2 ANQGSEA. The CDR3 region has the DNA TGCAGCGTGACTTTAATACGGAGCACCGGGGAGCTGTTTTTT. Translated: CSVTLIRSTGELFF.

This rearrangement joins TRBV6-1 to TRBJ2-7; 8 bases fit TRBD1. The CDR3 spans 15 residues. Trimming removed 3 bases from V and 2 bases from J; junction bases left unmatched: 6. Germline V gives CDR1 MNHNS, CDR2 SASEGT. CDR3 sequence reads: CASSETGVPTYEQYF. The CDR3 DNA is TGTGCCAGCAGTGAGACAGGGGTGCCTACCTACGAGCAGTACTTC.